The clone carrying this T cell receptor (beta chain) was seen at least ten times. This entry is derived from a study of blood T cells in healthy people across ages. The authors ran a second PCR of roughly 6 to 12 cycles using a sample-barcoded 5' primer and a J-beta primer mix. MiXCR, run by TCRdb on the 5' RACE reads, gives a single entry per CDR3 protein. Found here are hundreds of thousands of distinct CDR3 sequences, roughly 56% of them singletons; the top ten hold more than 25%. The CDR3 sequence is 15 residues long. J was trimmed by 3 bases and V by 4 bases; bases with no gene match: 5. CDR1 and CDR2 from the germline V gene are SGHRS and YFSETQ.

This receptor was identified in a man aged 40-49 years in good health. The sequencing sample was made of blood. This chain uses TRBV5-1 with TRBJ1-2; 11 nucleotides match TRBD1. For the CDR3, the DNA is TGCGCCAGCAGCCGGACAGGGGGCGAAGACTATGGCTACACCTTC. It is translated as CASSRTGGEDYGYTF.